This T cell receptor (beta chain) was sequenced during a study of T cell repertoires in cytomegalovirus infection. Turning to the study itself: Matching HLA type, along with CMV infection, was indicated by public TCR beta signatures.

TCRdb processed the reads anew with MiXCR; each CDR3 protein has one entry. The sample has 230,000 or so distinct CDR3 sequences, about 40% seen once. Details on this clonotype: The antigen remains unidentified.

The sequencing here drew on CD8+ T cells from cultured PBMCs, taken from culture after CMV antigen stimulation. This TCR was sampled from a human donor in good health (CMV status not recorded). Some clones in this sample may be carry-over from other donors' samples.

The CDR3 here is CASSQVGPNEQFF. CDR3 DNA sequence: TGTGCCAGCAGCCAAGTCGGACCGAATGAGCAGTTCTTC. This chain connects TRBV4-2 to TRBJ2-1; D uncertain. The germline V gene has CDR1 LGHNA and CDR2 YNFKEQ. Trimming shortened V by 1 base and J by 7 bases, and 8 bases separated the two germline ends. CDR3 length: 13 residues.